A single sample is the source of the 8 T cell receptor beta chains below, sequenced in a study of blood T cell repertoires in COVID-19 (dated by TCRdb to the early 2020s). Receptor libraries were prepared by the immunoSEQ multiplex PCR assay. The clones in this table, taken by TCRdb from immuneACCESS, are in-frame only. Not every clone is retained; where verified, under half of the shortfall comes from an unresolved V gene, and the cause of the rest is unknown. The sample yields approximately 98,000 clones; over 70% were counted once. The ten biggest clones cover roughly 10% of the sample. The sample taken for sequencing was peripheral blood. Source of these receptors: a woman of 80 years or more with acute or convalescent COVID-19.

The rearrangement joins TRBV6-5 to TRBJ2-7; D perhaps matches TRBD1 (6 bases). CDR3 length equals 15 residues. V was shortened by 7 bases and J by 6 bases, with 22 bases between the two germline ends. From germline, CDR1 is MNHEY and CDR2 SVGAGI. The CDR3 bases are TGTGCCAGCATACTGGCGGTGCAGGGGCAGACCGAGCAGTACTTC. Translating gives CASILAVQGQTEQYF.

This chain joins TRBV2 and TRBJ1-1; no clear D gene. Germline V gene lookup returns CDR1 SNHLY and CDR2 FYNNEI. The V and J ends lost 6 bases and 3 bases respectively, with 5 bases between them. This CDR3 is 11 amino acids long. Here the CDR3 reads CASRAYTEAFF. Here the CDR3 DNA reads TGTGCCAGCAGGGCTTACACTGAAGCTTTCTTT.

This clone was counted a single time. The CDR3 loop reads CASSEGGNTEAFF. For the CDR3, the DNA is TGTGCCAGCTCGGAGGGAGGGAACACTGAAGCTTTCTTT. The rearrangement joins TRBV18 to TRBJ1-1; D is unclear. The ends were cut back, 6 bases at V and 1 base at J, with 9 bases in the middle. This CDR3 is 13 amino acids long. Germline assignment: CDR1 KGHSH and CDR2 LQKENI.

This chain connects TRBV29-1 to TRBJ1-2, with 10 bases identical to TRBD1. Germline CDR1 SQVTM, CDR2 ANQGSEA. The CDR3 length is 14 residues. Trimming took 3 bases from V and 4 from J; bases not matched to a gene: 5. Here the CDR3 DNA reads TGCAGCGTTGACGTGGGACAGGGGAGCTATGGCTACACCTTC. It encodes CSVDVGQGSYGYTF.

This clone was counted a single time. V is TRBV7-2 and J is TRBJ1-1; D not certain. V gave up 5 bases and J gave up 8 bases, with 15 bases separating them. The CDR3 contains 13 residues. The germline gives CDR1 SGHTA, CDR2 FQGNSA. CDR3 DNA: TGTGCCAGCAGCATTATAAAAGGGAGAGAAGCTTTCTTT. Translation gives CASSIIKGREAFF.

The J gene is TRBJ1-2, the V gene TRBV4-1; D is possibly TRBD1 (6 bases). Between the trimmed V and J ends, which lost 0 bases and 8 bases, there was a span of 16 bases. There are 15 residues in the CDR3. Germline V gene data show CDR1 as MGHRA and CDR2 as YSYEKL. Written as DNA, the CDR3 is TGCGCCAGCAGCCAAGAGACTACAGGGTTCTACGGCTACACCTTC. This codes for CASSQETTGFYGYTF.

The rearrangement uses TRBV9 and TRBJ1-5; TRBD1 agrees at 9 bases. Germline CDR1 SGDLS, CDR2 YYNGEE. V gave up 4 bases and J gave up 6 bases; unmatched junction bases: 8. This CDR3 contains 15 residues. The CDR3 region is CASSQGDRAVQPQHF. CDR3 nucleotides: TGTGCCAGCAGCCAAGGGGACAGGGCGGTTCAGCCCCAGCATTTT.

V and J are TRBV6-5 and TRBJ1-2; 8 positions match TRBD1. V was pared by 7 bases and J by 7 bases, with 14 bases of the junction left unmatched. The CDR3 has 15 amino acids. Germline V lookup: CDR1 MNHEY, CDR2 SVGAGI. The CDR3 protein is CASKIFQGASGGYTF. The CDR3, as DNA: TGTGCCAGCAAGATTTTCCAGGGGGCCAGCGGTGGCTACACCTTC.